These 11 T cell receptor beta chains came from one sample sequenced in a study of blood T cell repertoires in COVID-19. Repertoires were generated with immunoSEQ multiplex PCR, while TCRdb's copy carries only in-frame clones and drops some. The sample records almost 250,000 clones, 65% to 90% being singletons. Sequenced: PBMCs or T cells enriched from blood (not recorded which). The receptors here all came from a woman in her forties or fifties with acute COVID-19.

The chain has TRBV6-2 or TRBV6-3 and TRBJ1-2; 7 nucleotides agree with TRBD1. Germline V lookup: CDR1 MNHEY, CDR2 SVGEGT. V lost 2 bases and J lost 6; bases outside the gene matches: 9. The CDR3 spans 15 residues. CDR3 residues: CASSYPWTGSDGYTF. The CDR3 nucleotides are TGTGCCAGCAGTTACCCTTGGACAGGATCGGATGGCTACACCTTC.

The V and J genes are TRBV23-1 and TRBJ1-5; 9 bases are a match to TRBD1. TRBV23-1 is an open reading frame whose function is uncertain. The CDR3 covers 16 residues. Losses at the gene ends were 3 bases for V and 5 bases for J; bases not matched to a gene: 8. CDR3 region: CASSQRDRVIHQPQHF. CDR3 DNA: TGCGCCAGCAGTCAGCGGGACAGGGTTATCCATCAGCCCCAGCATTTT.

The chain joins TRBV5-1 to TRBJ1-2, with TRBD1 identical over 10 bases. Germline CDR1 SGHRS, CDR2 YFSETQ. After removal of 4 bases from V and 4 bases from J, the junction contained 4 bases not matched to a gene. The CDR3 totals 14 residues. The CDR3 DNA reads TGCGCCAGCAGCGGGACAGGGGCGACCTATGGCTACACCTTC. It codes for CASSGTGATYGYTF.

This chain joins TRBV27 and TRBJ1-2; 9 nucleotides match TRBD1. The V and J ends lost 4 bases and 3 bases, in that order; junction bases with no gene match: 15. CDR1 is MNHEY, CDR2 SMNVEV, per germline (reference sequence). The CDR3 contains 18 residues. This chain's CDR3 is CASSSPRSGTGKYYGYTF. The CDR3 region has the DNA TGTGCCAGCAGTTCCCCGAGATCCGGGACAGGGAAATACTATGGCTACACCTTC.

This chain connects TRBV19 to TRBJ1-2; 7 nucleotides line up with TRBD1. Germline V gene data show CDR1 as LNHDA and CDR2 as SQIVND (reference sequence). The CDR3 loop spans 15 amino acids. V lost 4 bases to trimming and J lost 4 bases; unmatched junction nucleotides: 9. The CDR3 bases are TGTGCCAGTAGTACACAGGGGAATCCCCTCTATGGCTACACCTTC. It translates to CASSTQGNPLYGYTF.

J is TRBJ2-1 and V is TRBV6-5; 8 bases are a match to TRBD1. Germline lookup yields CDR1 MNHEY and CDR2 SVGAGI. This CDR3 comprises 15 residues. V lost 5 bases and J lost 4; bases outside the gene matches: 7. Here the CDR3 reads CASSPGTGTYNEQFF. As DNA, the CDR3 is TGTGCCAGCAGTCCCGGGACAGGCACTTACAATGAGCAGTTCTTC.

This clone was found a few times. CDR3 nucleotides: TGTGCCAGCAGCTTAGGACCGGGAGATCAGCCCCAGCATTTT. Translation: CASSLGPGDQPQHF. This rearrangement joins TRBV7-9 to TRBJ1-5, with D hard to call. Germline CDR1 and CDR2: SEHNR and FQNEAQ (reference sequence). Trimming removed 1 base from V and 5 bases from J, with 9 bases in between. The CDR3 covers 14 residues.

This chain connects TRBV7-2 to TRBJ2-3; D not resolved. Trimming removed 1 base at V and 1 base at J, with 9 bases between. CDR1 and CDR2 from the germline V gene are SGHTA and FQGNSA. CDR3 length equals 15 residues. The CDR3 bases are TGTGCCAGCAGCTTAGACCTAATCCGCACAGATACGCAGTATTTT. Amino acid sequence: CASSLDLIRTDTQYF.

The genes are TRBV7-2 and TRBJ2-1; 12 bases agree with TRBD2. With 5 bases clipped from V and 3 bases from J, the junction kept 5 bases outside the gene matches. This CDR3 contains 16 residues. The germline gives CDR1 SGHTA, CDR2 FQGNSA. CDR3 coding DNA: TGTGCCAGCAGCGTGGCTAGCGGGGGGGGCTACAATGAGCAGTTCTTC. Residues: CASSVASGGGYNEQFF.

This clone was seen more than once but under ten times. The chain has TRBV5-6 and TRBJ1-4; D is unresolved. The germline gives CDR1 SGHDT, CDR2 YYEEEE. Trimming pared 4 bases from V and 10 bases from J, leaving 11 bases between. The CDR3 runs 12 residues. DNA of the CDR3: TGTGCCAGCAGCCGTACACCGGGAAAACTGTTTTTT. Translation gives CASSRTPGKLFF.

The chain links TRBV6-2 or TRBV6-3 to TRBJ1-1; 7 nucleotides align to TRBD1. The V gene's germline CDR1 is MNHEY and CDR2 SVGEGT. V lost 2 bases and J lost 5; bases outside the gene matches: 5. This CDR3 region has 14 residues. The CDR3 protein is CASSYPSQGTEAFF. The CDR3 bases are TGTGCCAGCAGTTACCCCTCACAGGGGACTGAAGCTTTCTTT.